What follows are 10 T cell receptor beta chains derived from one specimen sequenced in a study of blood T cell repertoires in COVID-19. Clones were sequenced by immunoSEQ multiplex PCR, and TCRdb holds only the in-frame ones, with some missing. Among roughly 140,000 clones, over 70% were seen once, and the ten largest hold around 3.4%. The sequencing input was peripheral blood. These receptors all come from a man aged 70-80 years who had recovered from COVID-19.

This rearrangement joins TRBV5-4 to TRBJ2-3; TRBD2 is a possible D gene (6 bases). This CDR3 spans 16 amino acids. Trimming removed 3 bases from V and 2 bases from J, with 16 bases in between. CDR1 and CDR2 from the germline V gene are SGHNT and YYREEE (reference sequence). The CDR3 here is CASSWDLAEFTDTQYF. For the CDR3, the DNA is TGTGCCAGCAGCTGGGACTTAGCGGAGTTCACAGATACGCAGTATTTT.

The gene calls are TRBV15 and TRBJ2-3; 8 bases map to TRBD2. Per germline, CDR1 LNHNV and CDR2 YYDKDF (reference sequence). V gave up 1 base and J gave up 4 bases; unmatched junction bases: 4. The CDR3 is 15 residues long. CDR3 loop: CATSRAGRESDTQYF. As DNA, the CDR3 is TGTGCCACCAGCAGAGCCGGGAGGGAGTCAGATACGCAGTATTTT.

V gene TRBV4-1 combines with J gene TRBJ2-7; TRBD2 agrees at 12 bases. CDR1 MGHRA and CDR2 YSYEKL come from the germline V gene. This CDR3 is 18 amino acids long. The V gene end was trimmed by 3 bases and the J gene end by 5 bases; junction bases not matched to a gene: 14. CDR3 DNA sequence: TGCGCCAGCAGCCAGGTTTCTAGCGGGAGGGTTAAAGAGGACGAGCAGTACTTC. This encodes CASSQVSSGRVKEDEQYF.

This rearrangement joins TRBV7-2 to TRBJ1-2; D ambiguous. The CDR3 consists of 15 residues. Looked up from germline, CDR1 is SGHTA and CDR2 is FQGNSA. The V end was cut by 1 base, the J end by 4 bases, with 13 bases between. CDR3 nucleotides: TGTGCCAGCAGCTTAGAGGCCGGGGTCCTCTATGGCTACACCTTC. Protein product: CASSLEAGVLYGYTF.

This chain joins TRBV2 and TRBJ1-6; D is undetermined. Trimming removed 8 bases from V and 7 bases from J, with 9 bases in between. The CDR3 runs to 12 residues. Germline values: CDR1 SNHLY, CDR2 FYNNEI. CDR3 DNA sequence: TGTGCCAGCGCGGCAGACAATTCACCCCTCCACTTT. Translation gives CASAADNSPLHF.

The CDR3 DNA is TGCAGTGCTAGTGGGGGACAGGTGGACTATGGCTACACCTTC. This codes for CSASGGQVDYGYTF. The chain uses TRBV20-1 and TRBJ1-2; TRBD1 aligns across 8 bases. V trimming: 3 bases; J trimming: 3 bases; junction bases outside the gene matches: 6. The germline V gene has CDR1 DFQATT and CDR2 SNEGSKA (reference sequence). The CDR3 is 14 amino acids.

J is TRBJ2-1 and V is TRBV19; possibly TRBD2 for D (6 bases). The CDR3 runs 15 residues. The V gene lost 3 bases and the J gene lost 0 bases, with 9 bases spanning the gap. The germline gives CDR1 LNHDA, CDR2 SQIVND (reference sequence). CDR3 residues: CASSIDGSSYNEQFF. The DNA for the CDR3 is TGTGCCAGTAGTATCGACGGGAGCTCCTACAATGAGCAGTTCTTC.

V is TRBV9 and J is TRBJ2-5, with 11 bases lining up with TRBD2. The V gene's germline CDR1 is SGDLS and CDR2 YYNGEE. The CDR3 is made up of 16 amino acids. Trimming at V came to 3 bases and at J to 4 bases, leaving 8 bases not matched to a gene. In nucleotides, the CDR3 is TGTGCCAGCAGCGAGGGGACTAGCGGAGTGGGAGAGACCCAGTACTTC. Encoded protein: CASSEGTSGVGETQYF.

This clone has a count of ten or more. The gene calls are TRBV6-2 or TRBV6-3 and TRBJ2-7; TRBD1 matches at 7 bases. V shed 2 bases, J shed 0 bases, and the junction held 1 base outside the gene matches. The CDR3 spans 14 residues. CDR1 and CDR2 from the germline V gene are MNHEY and SVGEGT. The CDR3: CASSYGDSSYEQYF. CDR3 DNA sequence: TGTGCCAGCAGTTACGGGGACAGCTCCTACGAGCAGTACTTC.

This clone has a handful of counts. CDR3 nucleotide sequence: TGTGCCAGCAGCCAGTTAGCGGGAGGTACCGGGGAGCTGTTTTTT. The encoded protein is CASSQLAGGTGELFF. The rearrangement joins TRBV3-1 (or the pseudogene TRBV3-2) to TRBJ2-2; 10 bases are shared with TRBD2. Germline trimming cut 3 bases from V and 5 bases from J; bases unmatched to any gene: 3. This CDR3 is built from 15 residues. From germline, CDR1 is LGHDT and CDR2 YNNKEL (reference sequence).